These 28 T cell receptor beta chains were sequenced from one sample in a study of shared clonotypes between healthy human individuals (dated by TCRdb to the early 2020s). Libraries came from the immunoSEQ multiplex PCR assay. Here the immuneACCESS table is served through TCRdb, limited to in-frame sequences with V and J called. Missing clones are a known gap in these copies; in checked studies unresolved V genes cover under half, and the rest lacks a known reason. This sample gives roughly 330,000 clones in total; around 74% of them show up just once. The ten largest clonotypes hold about 9.4% of the sample. The sample taken for sequencing was memory CD4+ T cells sorted from blood. In light of the paper, this sample's cell subset or site label describes: CD45RA-negative fraction. These receptors were obtained from a man younger than 45 in good health.

This CDR3 is CASSPGRGGRDQPQHF. The CDR3 DNA sequence: TGCGCCAGCAGCCCCGGCCGCGGCGGTAGGGATCAGCCCCAGCATTTT. V gene TRBV5-1 combines with J gene TRBJ1-5; D call uncertain. This CDR3 has 16 residues. Germline lookup yields CDR1 SGHRS and CDR2 YFSETQ. Trimming removed 4 bases from V and 5 bases from J, with 19 bases in between.

The chain employs TRBV14 and TRBJ2-7; D might be TRBD1 (6 bases). CDR1 SGHDN and CDR2 FVKESK come from the germline V gene. V lost 1 base to trimming and J lost 3 bases, with 7 bases between them. This CDR3 has 13 amino acids. CDR3 DNA: TGTGCCAGCAGCCAAGTCAGGGGCTACGAGCAGTACTTC. This translates into CASSQVRGYEQYF.

The chain couples TRBV10-3 to TRBJ2-7; 8 positions match TRBD1. Germline V lookup: CDR1 ENHRY, CDR2 SYGVKD. CDR3 length: 13 residues. V was clipped by 5 bases and J by 6 bases; unmatched bases: 6. CDR3 loop: CAISPQTGVEQYF. In DNA form, the CDR3 reads TGTGCCATCAGTCCCCAGACAGGGGTCGAGCAGTACTTC.

This clone showed up just a few times. In the same sample, other DNA sequences code for this CDR3. This rearrangement joins TRBV5-1 to TRBJ2-5; D perhaps matches TRBD1 (6 bases). The CDR3 loop spans 14 amino acids. The V end lost 0 bases, the J end lost 2 bases, and 8 bases lay between the germline ends. Germline V CDR1 and CDR2: SGHRS, YFSETQ. The CDR3 region has the DNA TGCGCCAGCAGCTTGGGAGGGGGACAAGAGACCCAGTACTTC. Protein sequence: CASSLGGGQETQYF. Full variable domain (outside the CDR3, taken from reference TRBV5-1 and TRBJ2-5): KAGVTQTPRYLIKTRGQQVTLSCSPISGHRSVSWYQQTPGQGLQFLFEYFSETQRNKGNFPGRFSGRQFSNSRSEMNVSTLELGDSALYLCASSLGGGQETQYFGPGTRLLVL.

The chain carries TRBV2 and TRBJ1-1; tentative D call: TRBD1 (6 bases). The CDR3 loop spans 13 amino acids. V lost 8 bases and J 4 bases, leaving 14 bases between the germline ends. Germline-derived CDR1 and CDR2 are SNHLY and FYNNEI. CDR3 loop: CASYQGGTTEAFF. The CDR3 nucleotides are TGTGCCAGCTACCAAGGGGGTACCACTGAAGCTTTCTTT.

This chain connects TRBV23-1 to TRBJ2-1; D not resolved. TRBV23-1 falls under the ORF class, with uncertain function. The CDR3 loop spans 15 amino acids. V gave up 10 bases and J gave up 1 base, with 17 bases separating them. CDR3 amino acids: CAKKKTPSSYNEQFF. The DNA for the CDR3 is TGCGCCAAAAAGAAGACTCCCTCATCCTACAATGAGCAGTTCTTC.

The CDR3 sequence is CASSDRPGDTQYF. The CDR3 nucleotides are TGTGCCAGTAGTGACCGACCTGGGGATACGCAGTATTTT. The rearrangement uses TRBV19 and TRBJ2-3; no clear D gene. Looked up from germline, CDR1 is LNHDA and CDR2 is SQIVND (reference sequence). CDR3 length: 13 residues. Trimming pared 5 bases from V and 6 bases from J, leaving 12 bases between. Variable domain in full (rest from reference TRBV19 and TRBJ2-3): DGGITQSPKYLFRKEGQNVTLSCEQNLNHDAMYWYRQDPGQGLRLIYYSQIVNDFQKGDIAEGYSVSREKKESFPLTVTSAQKNPTAFYLCASSDRPGDTQYFGPGTRLTVL.

The chain recombines TRBV4-3 with TRBJ1-2, with 9 bases that match TRBD1. In germline, CDR1 is LGHNA, CDR2 YSLEER. The CDR3 extends over 15 amino acids. J lost 4 bases, V lost 3 bases, and 6 bases had no gene match. CDR3 amino acids: CASSQNRGLGYGYTF. CDR3 DNA: TGCGCCAGCAGCCAGAACAGGGGGCTTGGCTATGGCTACACCTTC.

This clone was detected a few times. The gene calls are TRBV5-1 and TRBJ2-1; TRBD2 aligns across 10 bases. The CDR3 length is 16 residues. Germline assignment: CDR1 SGHRS and CDR2 YFSETQ. V was pared by 0 bases and J by 6 bases, with 6 bases of the junction left unmatched. The CDR3 sequence is CASSLASPSGSNEQFF. Written as DNA, the CDR3 is TGCGCCAGCAGCTTGGCTAGCCCTAGCGGGAGCAATGAGCAGTTCTTC.

V gene TRBV5-4 combines with J gene TRBJ2-6, with TRBD1 identical over 10 bases. This CDR3 has 17 residues. Trimming removed 0 bases from V and 3 bases from J; junction bases left unmatched: 3. Germline CDR1 reads SGHNT; CDR2 reads YYREEE (reference sequence). CDR3 amino acids: CASSLGDRGNGANVLTF. The CDR3 DNA reads as TGTGCCAGCAGCTTGGGGGACAGGGGTAATGGGGCCAACGTCCTGACTTTC.

This sequence joins TRBV6-1 and TRBJ2-1; D possibly corresponds to TRBD1 (5 bases). V lost 7 bases, J lost 3 bases, and 13 bases lay in between. CDR3 length equals 14 residues. Germline V gene lookup returns CDR1 MNHNS and CDR2 SASEGT. In nucleotides, the CDR3 is TGTGCCAGCACGAGAGCAGGGATCTACAATGAGCAGTTCTTC. Residues: CASTRAGIYNEQFF.

The CDR3, as DNA: TGTGCCAGCAGTTTAGCGGGAGGGCCAGATACGCAGTATTTT. Amino acids: CASSLAGGPDTQYF. The chain combines TRBV2 with TRBJ2-3, with TRBD2 matching over 11 bases. CDR1 SNHLY and CDR2 FYNNEI come from the germline V gene. The length of the CDR3 is 14 residues. Trimming took 5 bases from V and 4 from J; bases not matched to a gene: 2.

The DNA of the CDR3 is TGCGCCAGCAGCCAAGCCTCGCAGTTATTGGACACCATATATTTT. It encodes CASSQASQLLDTIYF. The chain has TRBV4-3 and TRBJ1-3, with D unresolved. CDR1 LGHNA and CDR2 YSLEER come from the germline V gene. Between the trimmed V and J ends, which lost 1 base and 8 bases, there was a span of 15 bases. CDR3 length equals 15 residues.

The V and J genes are TRBV28 and TRBJ1-5, with TRBD1 matching 7 bases. V lost 6 bases to trimming and J lost 2 bases; unmatched junction nucleotides: 7. Germline V gene data show CDR1 as MDHEN and CDR2 as SYDVKM. CDR3 length: 15 amino acids. Here the CDR3 reads CASRNDRAGNQPQHF. CDR3 sequence (DNA): TGTGCCAGCAGGAATGACAGGGCCGGCAATCAGCCCCAGCATTTT.

V and J are TRBV6-1 and TRBJ2-7; 8 nucleotides agree with TRBD1. The V and J ends lost 6 bases and 5 bases, in that order; junction bases with no gene match: 6. Germline CDR1 reads MNHNS; CDR2 reads SASEGT. The length of the CDR3 is 13 residues. This CDR3 is CASRRQGTHEQYF. The CDR3 DNA is TGTGCCAGCAGGCGACAGGGGACCCACGAGCAGTACTTC.

As for this clone: At the DNA level, this CDR3 is encoded by other sequences in the same sample as well. J is TRBJ1-5 and V is TRBV7-2; no firm D call. Germline-derived CDR1 and CDR2 are SGHTA and FQGNSA. The CDR3 runs to 13 residues. Trimming removed 1 base at V and 4 bases at J, with 5 bases between. The CDR3: CASSLGVNQPQHF. In DNA form, the CDR3 reads TGTGCCAGCAGCTTAGGAGTAAATCAGCCCCAGCATTTT.

The rearrangement joins TRBV9 to TRBJ2-1; D possibly corresponds to TRBD2 (6 bases). CDR3 size: 15 residues. CDR1 and CDR2 (germline): SGDLS, YYNGEE. V lost 0 bases, J lost 0 bases, and 7 bases lay in between. CDR3 sequence: CASSVVAVSYNEQFF. The CDR3 nucleotides are TGTGCCAGCAGCGTAGTAGCGGTCTCCTACAATGAGCAGTTCTTC.

The genes are TRBV5-5 and TRBJ2-7; the D gene is possibly TRBD1 (5 bases). Trimming stripped 2 bases from V and 3 bases from J, with 15 bases between. Germline CDR1 and CDR2: SGHKS and YYEKEE (reference sequence). This CDR3 is built from 15 residues. The CDR3 protein is CASSFQSFDSYEQYF. The CDR3 bases are TGTGCCAGCAGCTTTCAATCCTTCGACAGCTACGAGCAGTACTTC.

The chain combines TRBV11-2 with TRBJ2-5; D remains ambiguous. CDR3 length: 14 amino acids. Germline V lookup: CDR1 SGHAT, CDR2 FQNNGV. Between the trimmed V and J ends, which lost 1 base and 2 bases, there was a span of 8 bases. DNA for the CDR3: TGTGCCAGCAGCTTAGGTTCGCGGCAAGAGACCCAGTACTTC. This sequence encodes CASSLGSRQETQYF.

The chain employs TRBV19 and TRBJ2-7; 8 bases map to TRBD1. The length of the CDR3 is 15 residues. V lost 9 bases and J lost 7; bases outside the gene matches: 17. Germline V CDR1 and CDR2: LNHDA, SQIVND (reference sequence). In DNA form, the CDR3 reads TGTGCCAGCACGAGCATTTCAGGACAGGGTCGAGAGCAGTACTTC. Amino acids: CASTSISGQGREQYF. The whole variable domain, remainder taken from reference TRBV19 and TRBJ2-7, is DGGITQSPKYLFRKEGQNVTLSCEQNLNHDAMYWYRQDPGQGLRLIYYSQIVNDFQKGDIAEGYSVSREKKESFPLTVTSAQKNPTAFYLCASTSISGQGREQYFGPGTRLTVT.

The chain recombines TRBV7-3 with TRBJ2-6, with D tentatively TRBD2 (5 bases). Deletions cut 4 bases from V and 3 bases from J, with 7 bases between. From germline, CDR1 is SGHTA and CDR2 FQGTGA. CDR3 length equals 14 residues. CDR3 bases: TGTGCCAGCAGCTCCGGGGTTGGGGCCAACGTCCTGACTTTC. Encoded protein: CASSSGVGANVLTF.

This sequence joins TRBV4-2 and TRBJ2-4; D call uncertain. CDR3 length: 16 residues. Trimming removed 4 bases at V and 7 bases at J, with 20 bases between. Germline CDR1 reads LGHNA; CDR2 reads YNFKEQ. CDR3 in amino acids: CASSLEPHSRKNIQYF. The CDR3 DNA reads as TGTGCCAGCAGCCTAGAGCCTCATTCAAGGAAGAACATTCAGTACTTC.

The CDR3 nucleotides are TGTGCCAGCAGTGCCCGACGGCTTGGAGAGACCCAGTACTTC. Residues: CASSARRLGETQYF. The rearrangement links TRBV2 to TRBJ2-5; no definite D call. Trimming shortened V by 4 bases and J by 4 bases, and 13 bases separated the two germline ends. Germline assignment: CDR1 SNHLY and CDR2 FYNNEI. This CDR3 is 14 amino acids long.

The chain is built from TRBV4-1 and TRBJ2-1; 9 bases are a match to TRBD2. V gave up 1 base and J gave up 5 bases; unmatched junction bases: 3. This CDR3 is 15 amino acids long. CDR1 MGHRA and CDR2 YSYEKL come from the germline V gene. CDR3 coding DNA: TGCGCCAGCAGCCAAGGGACTAGCGTAGACAATGAGCAGTTCTTC. As protein: CASSQGTSVDNEQFF.

The V and J genes are TRBV15 and TRBJ2-5; 7 bases agree with TRBD2. From germline, CDR1 is LNHNV and CDR2 YYDKDF (reference sequence). This CDR3 contains 15 residues. With V trimmed by 0 bases and J by 3 bases, 4 bases remained unmatched. The CDR3 nucleotides read TGTGCCACCAGCAGAGATGGGGCGGGAGAAGAGACCCAGTACTTC. Translation: CATSRDGAGEETQYF.

This clone was counted between two and nine times. The genes are TRBV5-4 and TRBJ2-5; 13 nucleotides align to TRBD2. V lost 5 bases and J lost 2; bases outside the gene matches: 6. The CDR3 covers 16 residues. Germline CDR1 and CDR2: SGHNT and YYREEE (reference sequence). Written as DNA, the CDR3 is TGTGCCAGCAGTGGGGGACTAGCGGGACCTCAAGAGACCCAGTACTTC. Translation: CASSGGLAGPQETQYF.

CDR3 coding DNA: TGTGCCAGCAGCCGCGGACAGGGTGGAAACAATGAGCAGTTCTTC. Translated: CASSRGQGGNNEQFF. The chain combines TRBV27 with TRBJ2-1; 8 positions agree with TRBD1. Germline assignment: CDR1 MNHEY and CDR2 SMNVEV (reference sequence). J gave up 5 bases and V 6 bases, and 9 bases lay outside the gene matches. The CDR3 runs 15 residues.

Regarding this clone: With only one base between it and a far larger clone, this is likely a read error. CDR3 nucleotide sequence: TGTGCCAGCGCCGGGACAGGGGAAACCGGGAAGCTGTTTTTT. Translating gives CASAGTGETGKLFF. The V gene is TRBV2, the J gene TRBJ2-2; 10 bases align to TRBD1. The CDR3 loop spans 14 amino acids. The germline CDR1 and CDR2 sequences are SNHLY and FYNNEI.